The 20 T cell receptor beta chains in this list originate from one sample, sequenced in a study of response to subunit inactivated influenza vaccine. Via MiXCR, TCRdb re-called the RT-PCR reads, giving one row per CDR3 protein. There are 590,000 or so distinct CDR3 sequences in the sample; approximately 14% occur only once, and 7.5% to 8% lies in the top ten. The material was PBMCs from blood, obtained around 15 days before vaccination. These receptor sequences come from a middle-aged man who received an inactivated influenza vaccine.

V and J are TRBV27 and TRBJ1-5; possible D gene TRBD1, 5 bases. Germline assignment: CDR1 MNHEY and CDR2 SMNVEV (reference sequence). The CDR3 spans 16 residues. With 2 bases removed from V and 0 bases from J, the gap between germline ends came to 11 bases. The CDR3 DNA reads TGTGCCAGCAGTTTACGGGGGGTCGATAGCAATCAGCCCCAGCATTTT. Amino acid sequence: CASSLRGVDSNQPQHF.

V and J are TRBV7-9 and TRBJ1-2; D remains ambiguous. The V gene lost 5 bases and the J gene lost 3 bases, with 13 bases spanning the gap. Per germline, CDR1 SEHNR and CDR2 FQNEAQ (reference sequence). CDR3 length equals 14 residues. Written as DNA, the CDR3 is TGTGCCAGCAGCGCCTCGCGGGGAGACTATGGCTACACCTTC. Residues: CASSASRGDYGYTF.

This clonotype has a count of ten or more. As DNA, the CDR3 is TGCGCCAGCAATTCCCGACTAGCGGGGAAAAATGAGCAGTTCTTC. Protein product: CASNSRLAGKNEQFF. The gene calls are TRBV10-2 and TRBJ2-1, with 11 bases matching TRBD2. The V segment lost 7 bases and the J segment 7 bases; nucleotides outside the gene matches: 9. This CDR3 comprises 15 residues. Germline CDR1 and CDR2: WSHSY and SAAADI.

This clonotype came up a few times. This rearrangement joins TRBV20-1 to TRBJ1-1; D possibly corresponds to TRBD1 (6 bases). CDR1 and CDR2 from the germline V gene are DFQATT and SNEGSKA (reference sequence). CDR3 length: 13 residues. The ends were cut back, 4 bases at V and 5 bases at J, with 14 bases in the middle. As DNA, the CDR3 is TGCAGTGCTATATACAGGGCGCGGACTGAAGCTTTCTTT. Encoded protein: CSAIYRARTEAFF.

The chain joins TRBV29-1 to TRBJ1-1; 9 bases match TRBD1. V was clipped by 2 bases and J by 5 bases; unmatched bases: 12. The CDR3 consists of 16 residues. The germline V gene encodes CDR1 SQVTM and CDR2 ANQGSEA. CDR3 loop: CSVEKRQGVLGTEAFF. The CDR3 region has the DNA TGCAGCGTTGAAAAGCGACAGGGGGTGCTGGGGACTGAAGCTTTCTTT.

This CDR3 reads CASRYRDTGNYGYTF. The CDR3 coding sequence is TGCGCCAGCAGATACCGGGACACGGGAAACTATGGCTACACCTTC. The rearrangement uses TRBV5-1 and TRBJ1-2; D perhaps matches TRBD1 (6 bases). Deletions cut 5 bases from V and 2 bases from J, with 16 bases between. This CDR3 has 15 residues. In germline, CDR1 is SGHRS, CDR2 YFSETQ.

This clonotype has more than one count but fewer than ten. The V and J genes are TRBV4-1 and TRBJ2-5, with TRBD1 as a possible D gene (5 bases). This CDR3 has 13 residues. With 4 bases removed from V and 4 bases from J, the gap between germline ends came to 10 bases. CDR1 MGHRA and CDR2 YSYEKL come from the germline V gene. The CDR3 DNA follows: TGCGCCAGCAGCCCGACAGTGAGAGAGACCCAGTACTTC. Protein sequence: CASSPTVRETQYF.

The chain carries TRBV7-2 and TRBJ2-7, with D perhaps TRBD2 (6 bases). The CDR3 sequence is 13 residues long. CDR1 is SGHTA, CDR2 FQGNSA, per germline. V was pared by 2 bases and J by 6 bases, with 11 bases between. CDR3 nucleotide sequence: TGTGCCAGCAGCTTAAATGTGGGGGGCGAGCAGTACTTC. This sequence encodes CASSLNVGGEQYF.

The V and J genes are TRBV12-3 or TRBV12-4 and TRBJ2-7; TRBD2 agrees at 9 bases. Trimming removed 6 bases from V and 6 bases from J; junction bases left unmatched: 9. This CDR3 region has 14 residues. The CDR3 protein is CASSSSGTSREQYF. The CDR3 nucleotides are TGTGCCAGCAGCAGCTCCGGGACTAGCCGCGAGCAGTACTTC.

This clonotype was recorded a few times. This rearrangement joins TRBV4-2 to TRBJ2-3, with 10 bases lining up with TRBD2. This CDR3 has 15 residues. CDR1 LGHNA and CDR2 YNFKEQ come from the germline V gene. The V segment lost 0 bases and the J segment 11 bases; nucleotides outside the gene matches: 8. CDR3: CASSQDLTSGMGQYF. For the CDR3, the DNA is TGTGCCAGCAGCCAAGATTTAACTAGCGGGATGGGGCAGTATTTT.

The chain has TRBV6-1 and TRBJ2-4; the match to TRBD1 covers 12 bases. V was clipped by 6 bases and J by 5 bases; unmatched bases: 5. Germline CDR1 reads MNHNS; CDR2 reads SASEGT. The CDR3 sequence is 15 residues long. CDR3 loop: CASSPGQGAENIQYF. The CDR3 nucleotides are TGTGCCAGCAGCCCGGGACAGGGGGCTGAAAACATTCAGTACTTC.

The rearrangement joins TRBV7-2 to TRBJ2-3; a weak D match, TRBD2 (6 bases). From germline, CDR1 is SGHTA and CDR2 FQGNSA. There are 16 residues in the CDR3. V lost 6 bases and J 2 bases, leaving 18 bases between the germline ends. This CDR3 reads CASSQGISGYTDTQYF. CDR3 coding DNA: TGTGCCAGCAGTCAAGGCATTAGCGGATACACAGATACGCAGTATTTT.

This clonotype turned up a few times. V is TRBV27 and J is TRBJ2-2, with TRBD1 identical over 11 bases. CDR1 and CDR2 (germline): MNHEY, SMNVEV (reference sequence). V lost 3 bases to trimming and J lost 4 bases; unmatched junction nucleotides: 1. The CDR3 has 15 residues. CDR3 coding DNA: TGTGCCAGCAGTTTCGGGACAGGGGGCACCGGGGAGCTGTTTTTT. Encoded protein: CASSFGTGGTGELFF.

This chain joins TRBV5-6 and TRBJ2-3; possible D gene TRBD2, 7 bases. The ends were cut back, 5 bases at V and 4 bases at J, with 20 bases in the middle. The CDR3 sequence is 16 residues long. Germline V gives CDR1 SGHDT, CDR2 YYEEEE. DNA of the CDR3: TGTGCCAGCAGTTTTACTAGCGCTAAGGGGGCAGATACGCAGTATTTT. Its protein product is CASSFTSAKGADTQYF.

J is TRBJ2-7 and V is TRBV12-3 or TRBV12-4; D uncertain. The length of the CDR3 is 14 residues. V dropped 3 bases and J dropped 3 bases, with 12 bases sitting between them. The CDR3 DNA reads TGTGCCAGCAGTTTCGGTTCCTGGAACTACGAGCAGTACTTC. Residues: CASSFGSWNYEQYF.

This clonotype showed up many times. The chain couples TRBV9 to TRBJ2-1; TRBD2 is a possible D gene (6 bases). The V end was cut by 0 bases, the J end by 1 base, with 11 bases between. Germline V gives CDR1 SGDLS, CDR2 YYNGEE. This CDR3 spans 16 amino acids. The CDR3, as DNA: TGTGCCAGCAGCGTAGCGGCTAGCGTTTCCTACAATGAGCAGTTCTTC. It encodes CASSVAASVSYNEQFF.

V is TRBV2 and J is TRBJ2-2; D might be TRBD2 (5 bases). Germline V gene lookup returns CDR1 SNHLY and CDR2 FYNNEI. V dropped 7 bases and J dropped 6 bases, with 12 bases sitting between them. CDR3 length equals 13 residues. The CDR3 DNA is TGTGCCAGCAAGAGGGAGCCCCCCGGGGAGCTGTTTTTT. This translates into CASKREPPGELFF.

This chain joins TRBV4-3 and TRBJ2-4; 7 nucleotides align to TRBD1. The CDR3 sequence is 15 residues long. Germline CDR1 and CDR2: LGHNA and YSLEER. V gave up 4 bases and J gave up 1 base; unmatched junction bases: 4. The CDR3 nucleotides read TGCGCCAGCAGCCTTCAACAGGGGGCCAAAAACATTCAGTACTTC. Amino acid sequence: CASSLQQGAKNIQYF.

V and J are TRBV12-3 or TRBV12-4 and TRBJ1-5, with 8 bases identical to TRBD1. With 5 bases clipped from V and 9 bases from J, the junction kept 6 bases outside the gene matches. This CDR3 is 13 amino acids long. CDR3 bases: TGTGCCAGCAGTAGACAGGGGAGGCGGCCCCAGCATTTT. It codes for CASSRQGRRPQHF.

The CDR3 nucleotides read TGTGCCAGCAGCCAAGTCGTCCAGGGGGATAACTATGGCTACACCTTC. Translation: CASSQVVQGDNYGYTF. The chain couples TRBV4-2 to TRBJ1-2, with TRBD1 matching 7 bases. V was pared by 1 base and J by 1 base, with 6 bases of the junction left unmatched. The CDR3 sequence is 16 residues long. Per germline, CDR1 LGHNA and CDR2 YNFKEQ.